Included here is one TCR beta chain sequence, with context. No antigen is known for it. Primers used in a second PCR of about 7 to 12 cycles were a sample-barcoded 5' primer and a J-beta primer mix. Per-sample output comprised a minimum of 2.5 million paired-end reads containing CDR3. TCRdb itself ran the 5' RACE reads through MiXCR, one entry per CDR3 protein. The repertoire holds 950,000 to 1,200,000 distinct CDR3 sequences, with 35% to 40% as singletons. These data belong to a study of blood T cells in healthy people across ages. Study-wide points: Estimated diversity, derived from one million T cells, was regarded as an underestimate.

Trimming took 6 bases from V and 0 from J, leaving 11 bases between them. In germline, CDR1 is SQVTM, CDR2 ANQGSEA. The CDR3 is 13 amino acids. Donor samples were obtained from healthy Caucasian individuals from Russia, aged about 6 to 90. The extraction recovered at least 6 micrograms of total RNA per sample. The chain carries TRBV29-1 and TRBJ1-1, with D uncertain. The clonotype originates from a man aged 18 to 29 in good health. The specimen was blood. The CDR3 bases are TGCAGCGTCTTCAGGATCATGAACACTGAAGCTTTCTTT. Its protein product is CSVFRIMNTEAFF.